This entry concerns a single TCR beta chain. Its antigen is unknown. This entry comes from a study of Ad26.COV2.S vaccination and SARS-CoV-2 variants. On the study more broadly: Among those in the COV1001 Ad26.COV2.S trial arm was the donor. Once, or twice with 56 days between doses, Ad26.COV2.S was given intramuscularly.

Here immunoSEQ multiplex PCR was the method, and the copy in TCRdb shows in-frame clones only, minus some. The sample yields about 680,000 clones, around 89% seen once. Study-level results: Measurement of non-spike TCR breadth gave similar results in vaccine and placebo recipients. Spike-specific responses of CD8+ and CD4+ T cells were reported to display substantial breadth after vaccination.

Treatment defined: over 15 received Ad26.COV2.S at low or high dose, single or two shots; 5 received placebo; per-sample allocation not given. Sampling occurred on day 63 after the first vaccine or placebo injection. The TCR was taken from a person between 18 and 60 years old who received the Ad26.COV2.S COVID-19 vaccine or a placebo. The sequencing used peripheral blood, collected in a trial of Ad26.COV2.S vaccine versus placebo.

The CDR3 DNA sequence: TGTGCCAGCAGCCCCGGTCAAGCGGGGGACACAGATACGCAGTATTTT. Its protein is CASSPGQAGDTDTQYF. The chain links TRBV11-3 to TRBJ2-3; 8 bases match TRBD2. The CDR3 loop spans 16 amino acids. Per germline, CDR1 SGHNT and CDR2 YENEEA. Losses at the gene ends were 5 bases for V and 2 bases for J; bases not matched to a gene: 9.